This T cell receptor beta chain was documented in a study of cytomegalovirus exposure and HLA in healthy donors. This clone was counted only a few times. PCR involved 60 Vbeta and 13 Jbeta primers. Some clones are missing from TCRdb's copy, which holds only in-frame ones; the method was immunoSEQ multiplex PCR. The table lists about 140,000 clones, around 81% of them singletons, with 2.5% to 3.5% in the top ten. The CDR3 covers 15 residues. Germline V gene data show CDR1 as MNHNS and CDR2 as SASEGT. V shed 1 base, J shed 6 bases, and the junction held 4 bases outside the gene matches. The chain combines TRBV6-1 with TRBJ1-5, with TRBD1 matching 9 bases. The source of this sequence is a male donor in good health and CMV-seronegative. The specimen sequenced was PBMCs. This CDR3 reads CASSEGTGEIQPQHF. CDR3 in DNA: TGTGCCAGCAGTGAAGGGACAGGGGAGATTCAGCCCCAGCATTTT.